This T cell receptor (beta chain) was observed in a study of OX40 agonist ivuxolimab in advanced cancers. Overall study: Anti-PD-1, anti-PD-L1 or anti-CTLA-4 therapy given earlier was allowed, and 40% had some. Three patients had partial responses: one hepatocellular carcinoma, two cutaneous melanoma. General study points: Among T cells, CD8+ cells averaged more expanded clones than CD4+ cells. At 0.1 to 3.0 mg/kg, clonal expansion of CD4+ and CD8+ blood T cells had occurred by week 6.

Per germline, CDR1 SGHVS and CDR2 FQNEAQ. This CDR3 comprises 17 residues. Trimming cost V 5 bases and J 0 bases, with 20 bases left between them. Profiling relied on immunoSEQ multiplex PCR, and the TCRdb table lists in-frame clones only, not all of them. The sample shows tens of thousands of clones, about 93% of them seen only once. Comments on this clone: The antigen is not known.

This rearrangement joins TRBV7-8 to TRBJ2-7; D may be TRBD2 (6 bases). The sequence was obtained from an adult with an advanced solid tumor such as melanoma, head and neck, liver or kidney cancer. Specimen: CD4+ or CD8+ T cells sorted from blood, collected in a trial of the OX40 agonist ivuxolimab. The CDR3 DNA reads as TGTGCCAGCAGCCACTCGGGACGCTGGAGGGTCTCCTACGAGCAGTACTTC. Its translation: CASSHSGRWRVSYEQYF.